What follows is one TCR beta chain and its context. The antigen is undetermined. This entry belongs to a study of T cell responses to AZD1222 COVID-19 vaccine. Study in general: Whether given at about 4 or about 12 weeks, second doses were pooled.

General observations from the study: Repertoires were obtained solely post-peak T cell response.

Data came from immunoSEQ multiplex PCR; TCRdb stores just in-frame clones and leaves some out. The table includes about 130,000 clones, around 94% detected once. Per the germline V gene, CDR1 is LGHDT and CDR2 is YNNKEL (reference sequence). The CDR3 runs to 13 residues. V was shortened by 4 bases and J by 7 bases, with 12 bases between the two germline ends. The TCR comes from an adult in good health. Sequenced here: peripheral blood, sampled on day 0 of AZD1222 vaccination. The chain joins TRBV3-1 (or the pseudogene TRBV3-2) to TRBJ2-3; the D is unclear. CDR3 loop: CASSLNPLNTQYF. The CDR3 region has the DNA TGTGCCAGCAGCCTCAACCCCCTGAATACGCAGTATTTT.